This T cell receptor beta chain was captured in a study of OX40 agonist ivuxolimab in advanced cancers. Study as a whole: With ivuxolimab, an agonistic anti-OX40 (CD134) antibody, patients were treated.

CDR3 length: 14 residues. Germline V CDR1 and CDR2: SGDLS, YYNGEE. V gave up 5 bases and J gave up 4 bases; unmatched junction bases: 8. Comments on this clone: The antigen remains undetermined.

Study-wide results and limits: CD8+ T cells were the subset that, on average, had more expanded clones than CD4+. Clonal expansion was seen in CD4+ and CD8+ blood T cells by week 6 at 0.1 to 3.0 mg/kg.

The table came from immunoSEQ multiplex PCR; TCRdb's copy has only in-frame clones and leaves some out. The data contain about 94,000 clones, 80% to 90% of them singletons. Here the sequenced sample was CD4+ or CD8+ T cells sorted from blood, taken in a trial of the OX40 agonist ivuxolimab. This sequence joins TRBV9 and TRBJ1-2, with 7 bases identical to TRBD1. The TCR comes from an adult with an advanced solid tumor such as melanoma, head and neck, liver or kidney cancer. The chain's CDR3 is CASRRQGDSYGYTF. CDR3 DNA sequence: TGTGCCAGCAGAAGACAGGGCGATAGCTATGGCTACACCTTC.